This T cell receptor (beta chain) emerged from a study of cytomegalovirus exposure and HLA in healthy donors. Study-wide context: HLA-typed donors were the source of about 85 million unique TCRs, which an early data release held. Of approximately 400 genotyped donors, more than 75% clustered with self-reported Caucasian donors. General observations from the study: In an earlier analysis, about 87% or about 30%: the productive usage of most TCR beta V segments.

Each of the donors was a healthy bone marrow donor. V lost 5 bases to trimming and J lost 7 bases, with 16 bases between them. Germline V gene lookup returns CDR1 SGHKS and CDR2 YYEKEE (reference sequence). This CDR3 contains 15 residues. The PCR used 60 Vbeta and 13 Jbeta primers. TCRdb keeps only in-frame clones here, not all; method: immunoSEQ multiplex PCR. In the table there are tens of thousands of clones, approximately 90% of which are singletons. As to this clone: The antigen is not known.

Sequencing was performed on PBMCs. The genes are TRBV5-5 and TRBJ1-6; D gene unclear. The origin of this receptor is a boy between 10 and 17 years old in good health and CMV-seronegative. This CDR3 reads CASRTQIGTNSPLHF. The CDR3 region has the DNA TGTGCCAGCAGGACACAGATAGGTACGAATTCACCCCTCCACTTT. The full variable domain, in which reference TRBV5-5 and TRBJ1-6 provide the parts outside the CDR3, is DAGVTQSPTHLIKTRGQQVTLRCSPISGHKSVSWYQQVLGQGPQFIFQYYEKEERGRGNFPDRFSARQFPNYSSELNVNALLLGDSALYLCASRTQIGTNSPLHFGNGTRLTVT.